This T cell receptor beta chain was captured by sequencing in a study of identical twins. Overall study results and limits: Not following the same donors, the study drew its conclusions from cross-sectional statistical analysis.

CDR1 is SEHNR, CDR2 FQNEAQ, per germline (reference sequence). The CDR3 runs 14 residues. V lost 1 base, J lost 8 bases, and 12 bases lay in between. In this sample, this clonotype turned up many times. Antigen unknown. TCRdb redid the calling of the 5' RACE reads with MiXCR, one entry per CDR3 protein. The table lists approximately 210,000 distinct CDR3 sequences, 6.5% of them singletons. In addition, the sample was reused for a study of T cells expressing NK-cell markers. According to that study: Seven donors tested HCMV-seropositive and one tested seronegative among the eight sequenced. Dominant NKG2C+ clonotypes accounted for 1.0-7.0% of CD8+ T cells in a handful of donors.

What was sequenced was CD8+ T cells sorted from blood. This receptor was obtained from a woman aged 18-29 years in good health. The chain couples TRBV7-9 to TRBJ2-1, with D perhaps matching TRBD1 (5 bases). The CDR3 spells CASSLVGLIDEQFF. The CDR3 nucleotides are TGTGCCAGCAGCTTAGTGGGGCTCATCGATGAGCAGTTCTTC.